The 23 T cell receptor beta chains below all came from one sample that was sequenced in a study of a mutant IDH1 vaccine in newly diagnosed glioma. Described time point: week 35, safety follow-up. Each vaccine dose was 300 ug of mutant IDH1 20-mer peptide, with topical imiquimod. The antigens for these receptors are not known. Assay: immunoSEQ multiplex PCR; the TCRdb copy retains only in-frame clones and omits some. The table lists around 69,000 clones, around 86% of them singletons. The source was PBMCs, collected from a glioma patient whose treatment included an IDH1 peptide vaccine. These receptors all stem from a young man with glioma.

V and J are TRBV9 and TRBJ2-3; D ambiguous. The CDR3 sequence is 13 residues long. Trimming removed 0 bases at V and 3 bases at J, with 5 bases between. Germline-derived CDR1 and CDR2 are SGDLS and YYNGEE. In DNA form, the CDR3 reads TGTGCCAGCAGCGTAGATAGTACAGATACGCAGTATTTT. Protein product: CASSVDSTDTQYF.

This clone was detected a few times. The V call is TRBV29-1, the J call TRBJ1-1, with TRBD1 as a possible D gene (5 bases). The CDR3 covers 14 residues. Trimming left V 2 bases short and J 6 bases short, with 16 bases between. Germline CDR1 and CDR2: SQVTM and ANQGSEA. Here the CDR3 DNA reads TGCAGCGTTGAAACCCGACAGTTCGGGGCTGAAGCTTTCTTT. Its translation: CSVETRQFGAEAFF.

This chain connects TRBV27 to TRBJ1-1; tentative D call: TRBD1 (6 bases). Germline CDR1 reads MNHEY; CDR2 reads SMNVEV (reference sequence). The CDR3 is made up of 14 amino acids. The V end was cut by 9 bases, the J end by 0 bases, with 14 bases between. This chain's CDR3 is CASRTAFMNTEAFF. CDR3 nucleotides: TGTGCCAGTCGGACAGCTTTCATGAACACTGAAGCTTTCTTT.

The chain has TRBV7-8 and TRBJ1-4, with 10 positions matching TRBD1. The CDR3 is made up of 14 amino acids. Germline CDR1 is SGHVS and CDR2 is FQNEAQ. The trim removed 2 bases at V and 10 bases at J, leaving 4 bases unmatched. The CDR3 bases are TGTGCCAGCAGCTTAACGGGGGACAGGGGAAAACTGTTTTTT. It is translated as CASSLTGDRGKLFF.

This rearrangement joins TRBV9 to TRBJ2-5, with D unclear. This CDR3 is built from 11 residues. Germline-derived CDR1 and CDR2 are SGDLS and YYNGEE. Between the trimmed V and J ends, which lost 4 bases and 2 bases, there was a span of 3 bases. CDR3 amino acids: CASSSQETQYF. In DNA, the CDR3 is TGTGCCAGCAGCTCTCAAGAGACCCAGTACTTC.

The V call is TRBV5-4, the J call TRBJ1-2; TRBD1 matches at 7 bases. Germline values: CDR1 SGHNT, CDR2 YYREEE (reference sequence). The CDR3 spans 15 residues. After removal of 2 bases from V and 3 bases from J, the junction contained 7 bases not matched to a gene. The CDR3 sequence is CASSLPGTDYYGYTF. The CDR3 nucleotides are TGTGCCAGCAGCTTACCTGGGACAGACTACTATGGCTACACCTTC.

The genes are TRBV9 and TRBJ1-3; D not certain. V shed 0 bases and J shed 2 bases, with 15 bases lying between them. The CDR3 extends over 17 amino acids. Germline values: CDR1 SGDLS, CDR2 YYNGEE. The CDR3 protein is CASSVAARSRTGNTIYF. CDR3 DNA: TGTGCCAGCAGCGTAGCAGCTCGCTCCCGGACTGGAAACACCATATATTTT. The whole variable domain, filled in from reference TRBV9 and TRBJ1-3, reads DSGVTQTPKHLITATGQRVTLRCSPRSGDLSVYWYQQSLDQGLQFLIQYYNGEERAKGNILERFSAQQFPDLHSELNLSSLELGDSALYFCASSVAARSRTGNTIYFGEGSWLTVV.

V gene TRBV5-6 combines with J gene TRBJ2-2, with D maybe TRBD2 (5 bases). This CDR3 region has 14 residues. Between the trimmed V and J ends, which lost 0 bases and 6 bases, there was a span of 9 bases. Germline CDR1 reads SGHDT; CDR2 reads YYEEEE. CDR3 sequence reads: CASSLGRWSGELFF. CDR3 DNA: TGTGCCAGCAGCTTGGGGAGGTGGTCCGGGGAGCTGTTTTTT.

This sequence joins TRBV12-1 and TRBJ1-6; the DNA was not compared with TRBD1, the D call given in the table. TRBV12-1 is a known pseudogene. This CDR3 has 14 residues. CDR3 coding DNA: TGTGCCAGCATCTCCGGGACATCCGATTCACCCCTCCACTTT. Amino acid sequence: CASISGTSDSPLHF.

This chain joins TRBV9 and TRBJ2-1; tentatively, D is TRBD1 (6 bases). The V gene's germline CDR1 is SGDLS and CDR2 YYNGEE. The CDR3 is 16 residues long. V dropped 3 bases and J dropped 4 bases, with 17 bases sitting between them. CDR3 sequence: CASSAPTGTTYNEQFF. In nucleotides, the CDR3 is TGTGCCAGCAGCGCGCCCACCGGGACAACTTACAATGAGCAGTTCTTC.

The chain combines TRBV2 with TRBJ2-7; D gene ambiguous. The CDR3 has 12 amino acids. Per germline, CDR1 SNHLY and CDR2 FYNNEI. Trimming took 7 bases from V and 3 from J, leaving 10 bases between them. In nucleotides, the CDR3 is TGTGCCAGCACCCTTCCAGGCTACGAGCAGTACTTC. Amino acid sequence: CASTLPGYEQYF.

V and J are TRBV7-2 and TRBJ2-7; weak D call: TRBD2 (7 bases). Looked up from germline, CDR1 is SGHTA and CDR2 is FQGNSA. Trimming removed 4 bases from V and 6 bases from J, with 22 bases in between. The CDR3 is 16 residues long. Here the CDR3 reads CASSSSTGGYPGEQYF. CDR3 DNA sequence: TGTGCCAGCAGCTCCAGCACGGGGGGCTACCCAGGCGAGCAGTACTTC.

This chain joins TRBV28 and TRBJ2-6; D gene uncertain. This CDR3 is built from 15 residues. V was shortened by 2 bases and J by 3 bases, with 8 bases between the two germline ends. The germline V gene has CDR1 MDHEN and CDR2 SYDVKM. The CDR3 sequence is CASSLSRVGANVLTF. In DNA, the CDR3 is TGTGCCAGCAGTTTAAGTAGGGTTGGGGCCAACGTCCTGACTTTC.

The chain uses TRBV7-6 and TRBJ1-1; D unclear. This CDR3 is 14 amino acids long. V lost 1 base, J lost 1 base, and 7 bases lay in between. Germline loops: CDR1 SGHVS, CDR2 FNYEAQ. The CDR3 DNA is TGTGCCAGCAGCTTAGAAGAGGGGAACACTGAAGCTTTCTTT. Amino acid sequence: CASSLEEGNTEAFF.

The chain combines TRBV6-5 with TRBJ1-1; D possibly corresponds to TRBD1 (5 bases). The germline gives CDR1 MNHEY, CDR2 SVGAGI. V was shortened by 6 bases and J by 3 bases, with 11 bases between the two germline ends. CDR3 length: 13 residues. The DNA of the CDR3 is TGTGCCAGCAGCAGGGCCAGGGACACTGAAGCTTTCTTT. Protein sequence: CASSRARDTEAFF.

V and J are TRBV29-1 and TRBJ2-3; D is possibly TRBD2 (7 bases). Germline V gene sequence: CDR1 SQVTM, CDR2 ANQGSEA. The CDR3 extends over 11 amino acids. Trimming removed 7 bases from V and 11 bases from J, with 16 bases in between. The CDR3 reads CSAEGGNVQYF. The CDR3 nucleotides read TGCAGCGCCGAGGGGGGGAACGTGCAGTATTTT.

The chain couples TRBV18 to TRBJ2-6, with 13 bases matching TRBD2. The CDR3 length is 17 residues. V was pared by 2 bases and J by 2 bases, with 0 bases of the junction left unmatched. The V gene's germline CDR1 is KGHSH and CDR2 LQKENI. CDR3 in DNA: TGTGCCAGCTCACCAGGACTAGCGGGGGCTGGGGCCAACGTCCTGACTTTC. Translating gives CASSPGLAGAGANVLTF.

CDR3 region: CASRGMGQGWSEQFF. In DNA form, the CDR3 reads TGTGCCAGTAGAGGGATGGGACAGGGATGGAGTGAGCAGTTCTTC. The chain combines TRBV19 with TRBJ2-1, with TRBD1 identical over 9 bases. Trimming at V came to 6 bases and at J to 9 bases, leaving 12 bases not matched to a gene. Germline V gene lookup returns CDR1 LNHDA and CDR2 SQIVND (reference sequence). The CDR3 runs to 15 residues.

This clone was found once. J is TRBJ2-2 and V is TRBV2; perhaps D is TRBD1 or TRBD2 (5 bases each). Between the trimmed V and J ends, which lost 7 bases and 7 bases, there was a span of 16 bases. The CDR3 runs 14 residues. Germline CDR1 and CDR2: SNHLY and FYNNEI. The CDR3 nucleotides are TGTGCCAGCACCCGAGGGGCGTTCGGCGGGGAGCTGTTTTTT. As protein: CASTRGAFGGELFF.

Notes on this clone: The junction departs from the called germline gene at one end, perhaps through a read error. The chain is built from TRBV5-4 and TRBJ2-7; perhaps TRBD2 as D (5 bases). The CDR3 contains 18 residues. Germline CDR1 is SGHNT and CDR2 is YYREEE (reference sequence). The DNA of the CDR3 is TGTGCCAGCAGCTTCTCCGACGCCGGACTCCGCAGAGGAGACGAGCAGCACTTC. It is translated as CASSFSDAGLRRGDEQHF.

The V and J genes are TRBV5-1 and TRBJ2-7; unclear D gene. The V gene lost 0 bases and the J gene lost 0 bases, with 10 bases spanning the gap. Germline V gene sequence: CDR1 SGHRS, CDR2 YFSETQ. The CDR3 has 15 residues. The CDR3 sequence is CASSLGDLSSYEQYF. The CDR3 region has the DNA TGCGCCAGCAGCTTGGGAGACTTGAGCTCCTACGAGCAGTACTTC. Together with reference TRBV5-1 and TRBJ2-7, the CDR3 gives the full variable domain: KAGVTQTPRYLIKTRGQQVTLSCSPISGHRSVSWYQQTPGQGLQFLFEYFSETQRNKGNFPGRFSGRQFSNSRSEMNVSTLELGDSALYLCASSLGDLSSYEQYFGPGTRLTVT.

This chain connects TRBV6-5 to TRBJ1-5, with TRBD1 identical over 9 bases. The germline V gene has CDR1 MNHEY and CDR2 SVGAGI. This CDR3 has 15 amino acids. V gave up 4 bases and J gave up 6 bases; unmatched junction bases: 7. CDR3 in DNA: TGTGCCAGCAGTTCGGGACAGGGCAGAAGTCAGCCCCAGCATTTT. The encoded protein is CASSSGQGRSQPQHF.

CDR3 bases: TGTGCCAGCTCCCAGGGCAGCTGGGCCAACGTCCTGACTTTC. This encodes CASSQGSWANVLTF. The chain couples TRBV28 to TRBJ2-6, with a possible D match to TRBD1 (5 bases). Trimming took 8 bases from V and 5 from J, leaving 13 bases between them. The germline V gene has CDR1 MDHEN and CDR2 SYDVKM. The CDR3 is 14 amino acids. Drawing the rest from reference TRBV28 and TRBJ2-6, the complete variable domain is DVKVTQSSRYLVKRTGEKVFLECVQDMDHENMFWYRQDPGLGLRLIYFSYDVKMKEKGDIPEGYSVSREKKERFSLILESASTNQTSMYLCASSQGSWANVLTFGAGSRLTVL.